A single sample is the source of the 26 T cell receptor beta chains below, sequenced in a study of cytomegalovirus exposure and HLA in healthy donors. The PCR was carried out with 60 Vbeta primers and 13 Jbeta primers. TCRdb's copy holds only in-frame clones and misses some; the assay was immunoSEQ multiplex PCR. The table lists roughly 200,000 clones, over 75% of them singletons. Material for sequencing was PBMCs. Source of these receptors: a woman between 45 and 65 years old in good health and CMV-seronegative.

The chain has TRBV5-5 and TRBJ1-2, with 7 bases matching TRBD1. Germline V lookup: CDR1 SGHKS, CDR2 YYEKEE (reference sequence). Trimming at V came to 2 bases and at J to 4 bases, leaving 8 bases not matched to a gene. CDR3 length: 15 amino acids. The chain's CDR3 is CASSFQMGQPYGYTF. The CDR3 bases are TGTGCCAGCAGCTTTCAGATGGGACAGCCCTATGGCTACACCTTC. The full variable domain, its missing parts supplied by reference TRBV5-5 and TRBJ1-2, is DAGVTQSPTHLIKTRGQQVTLRCSPISGHKSVSWYQQVLGQGPQFIFQYYEKEERGRGNFPDRFSARQFPNYSSELNVNALLLGDSALYLCASSFQMGQPYGYTFGSGTRLTVV.

The gene calls are TRBV4-1 and TRBJ1-1; 10 bases are a match to TRBD1. The V gene end was trimmed by 3 bases and the J gene end by 4 bases; junction bases not matched to a gene: 2. Per germline, CDR1 MGHRA and CDR2 YSYEKL. The CDR3 contains 14 residues. CDR3 bases: TGCGCCAGCAGCCATGGACAGGGGGGCACTGAAGCTTTCTTT. Protein product: CASSHGQGGTEAFF.

The chain recombines TRBV28 with TRBJ2-5; 8 bases fit TRBD1. The CDR3 consists of 14 residues. J gave up 5 bases and V 6 bases, and 8 bases lay outside the gene matches. CDR1 MDHEN and CDR2 SYDVKM come from the germline V gene. CDR3 bases: TGTGCCAGCAGCCTCGGACAGGGCCGGGAGACCCAGTACTTC. It encodes CASSLGQGRETQYF.

The chain couples TRBV28 to TRBJ1-5; perhaps TRBD1 as D (6 bases). The CDR3 extends over 14 amino acids. Looked up from germline, CDR1 is MDHEN and CDR2 is SYDVKM. The ends were cut back, 2 bases at V and 6 bases at J, with 11 bases in the middle. The CDR3 protein is CASSLGQSTQPQHF. In DNA, the CDR3 is TGTGCCAGCAGTTTAGGACAGTCGACTCAGCCCCAGCATTTT.

This chain connects TRBV2 to TRBJ1-1, with unresolved D. The ends were cut back, 8 bases at V and 5 bases at J, with 12 bases in the middle. Germline V CDR1 and CDR2: SNHLY, FYNNEI. This CDR3 contains 12 residues. CDR3 in DNA: TGTGCCAGCGGACCTCGGGGTACTGAAGCTTTCTTT. This gives the protein CASGPRGTEAFF.

CDR3 DNA: TGTGCCAGCAGGAAAGGACAGGGGAACTATGGCTACACCTTC. Protein sequence: CASRKGQGNYGYTF. The chain uses TRBV28 and TRBJ1-2; TRBD1 matches 9 bases. V dropped 6 bases and J dropped 2; count of bases not matched to a gene: 4. Germline CDR1 and CDR2: MDHEN and SYDVKM. The CDR3 contains 14 residues.

The CDR3 sequence: CASYFLGQGNTGELFF. The CDR3 DNA reads TGTGCCAGCTATTTCCTCGGACAGGGAAACACCGGGGAGCTGTTTTTT. The genes are TRBV13 and TRBJ2-2; 8 bases match TRBD1. J was trimmed by 2 bases and V by 8 bases; bases with no gene match: 10. Germline CDR1 is PRHDT and CDR2 is FYEKMQ (reference sequence). The CDR3 length is 16 residues.

The chain is built from TRBV28 and TRBJ1-3; D may be TRBD1 (5 bases). The CDR3 extends over 17 amino acids. Per germline, CDR1 MDHEN and CDR2 SYDVKM. V lost 5 bases to trimming and J lost 9 bases, with 26 bases between them. The CDR3 is CASSPPGRRLTGGTIYF. The CDR3 region has the DNA TGTGCCAGCAGTCCCCCGGGACGGAGGTTAACCGGGGGCACCATATATTTT.

The gene calls are TRBV9 and TRBJ1-2, with D perhaps TRBD1 (5 bases). The CDR3 loop spans 13 amino acids. Trimming took 3 bases from V and 2 from J, leaving 8 bases between them. Germline CDR1 and CDR2: SGDLS and YYNGEE. The CDR3 DNA is TGTGCCAGCAGCGCCGGGGGGAACTATGGCTACACCTTC. It codes for CASSAGGNYGYTF.

The chain joins TRBV11-3 to TRBJ2-1, with a tentative D call TRBD1 (5 bases). CDR1 and CDR2 from the germline V gene are SGHNT and YENEEA. The CDR3 has 17 amino acids. V lost 5 bases to trimming and J lost 1 base, with 18 bases between them. CDR3 region: CASSERAGQSSYNEQFF. The CDR3 nucleotides read TGTGCCAGCAGCGAGAGAGCAGGGCAGAGTTCCTACAATGAGCAGTTCTTC.

The CDR3 loop reads CASRPGTGGYEQYF. Written as DNA, the CDR3 is TGTGCCAGCAGACCCGGGACAGGGGGCTACGAGCAGTACTTC. This chain connects TRBV6-1 to TRBJ2-7, with 11 nucleotides matching TRBD1. Germline V gene lookup returns CDR1 MNHNS and CDR2 SASEGT. This CDR3 contains 14 residues. Germline trimming cut 6 bases from V and 3 bases from J; bases unmatched to any gene: 4.

The V gene is TRBV7-9, the J gene TRBJ2-1; D gene ambiguous. V shed 0 bases and J shed 1 base, with 7 bases lying between them. Germline loops: CDR1 SEHNR, CDR2 FQNEAQ (reference sequence). This CDR3 comprises 15 residues. The CDR3 sequence: CASSLAQVSYNEQFF. CDR3 bases: TGTGCCAGCAGCTTAGCCCAGGTTTCCTACAATGAGCAGTTCTTC.

The chain couples TRBV6-1 to TRBJ1-1, with TRBD1 as a possible D gene (6 bases). Between the trimmed V and J ends, which lost 4 bases and 1 base, there was a span of 10 bases. Germline CDR1 and CDR2: MNHNS and SASEGT. The CDR3 length is 14 residues. This CDR3 is CASSGAGANTEAFF. Here the CDR3 DNA reads TGTGCCAGCAGTGGCGCAGGGGCGAACACTGAAGCTTTCTTT.

This sequence joins TRBV28 and TRBJ1-2, with D perhaps matching TRBD1 (6 bases). Germline CDR1 reads MDHEN; CDR2 reads SYDVKM. CDR3 length: 17 amino acids. V gave up 3 bases and J gave up 1 base, with 18 bases separating them. Written as DNA, the CDR3 is TGTGCCAGCAGTTTTTTGGGCAGGGGACAACTTAACTATGGCTACACCTTC. Its translation is CASSFLGRGQLNYGYTF.

V gene TRBV9 combines with J gene TRBJ2-7; D is unclear. This CDR3 is 15 amino acids long. Trimming shortened V by 4 bases and J by 3 bases, and 17 bases separated the two germline ends. CDR1 is SGDLS and CDR2 is YYNGEE in the germline V gene. The CDR3 is CASSPTPEPLYEQYF. CDR3 nucleotide sequence: TGTGCCAGCAGCCCCACTCCCGAACCTCTCTACGAGCAGTACTTC.

This chain joins TRBV6-5 and TRBJ1-1; D is uncertain. V lost 8 bases to trimming and J lost 7 bases, with 17 bases between them. This CDR3 comprises 13 residues. Germline lookup yields CDR1 MNHEY and CDR2 SVGAGI. DNA for the CDR3: TGTGCCAGCTATGATGCCCCGGCGGTTGAAGCTTTCTTT. Translated: CASYDAPAVEAFF.

The chain carries TRBV7-2 and TRBJ2-5, with 8 bases matching TRBD1. The CDR3 is 15 residues long. Looked up from germline, CDR1 is SGHTA and CDR2 is FQGNSA. With V trimmed by 1 base and J by 5 bases, 6 bases remained unmatched. CDR3 coding DNA: TGTGCCAGCAGCTTAGATGGCAGGGGGCGGGAGACCCAGTACTTC. It yields the protein CASSLDGRGRETQYF. Based on the CDR3 plus reference TRBV7-2 and TRBJ2-5, the full variable domain is GAGVSQSPSNKVTEKGKDVELRCDPISGHTALYWYRQSLGQGLEFLIYFQGNSAPDKSGLPSDRFSAERTGGSVSTLTIQRTQQEDSAVYLCASSLDGRGRETQYFGPGTRLLVL.

V is TRBV7-2 and J is TRBJ2-7; 11 positions match TRBD2. Losses at the gene ends were 5 bases for V and 6 bases for J; bases not matched to a gene: 9. The germline V gene encodes CDR1 SGHTA and CDR2 FQGNSA. This CDR3 has 15 amino acids. The CDR3 reads CASSALRGLAGEQYF. The DNA for the CDR3 is TGTGCCAGCAGCGCCTTGAGAGGACTAGCGGGCGAGCAGTACTTC.

The chain joins TRBV4-1 to TRBJ2-1, with 9 bases lining up with TRBD2. Germline CDR1 and CDR2: MGHRA and YSYEKL. The V and J ends lost 0 bases and 5 bases, in that order; junction bases with no gene match: 5. There are 16 residues in the CDR3. The CDR3 reads CASSQDSASGDNEQFF. In DNA form, the CDR3 reads TGCGCCAGCAGCCAAGATAGTGCTAGCGGGGACAATGAGCAGTTCTTC.

This clone was seen more than once but under ten times. This chain joins TRBV28 and TRBJ1-5, with D perhaps matching TRBD1 (6 bases). V was cut by 5 bases and J by 0 bases, with 8 bases left in between. The CDR3 has 14 amino acids. Germline V lookup: CDR1 MDHEN, CDR2 SYDVKM. CDR3 coding DNA: TGTGCCAGCAGTCTGACAGGTAGCAATCAGCCCCAGCATTTT. It specifies CASSLTGSNQPQHF.

This clone was recorded only once. V and J are TRBV11-2 and TRBJ2-5; TRBD2 matches 8 bases. Germline V gives CDR1 SGHAT, CDR2 FQNNGV. The trim removed 1 base at V and 2 bases at J, leaving 6 bases unmatched. The CDR3 has 16 amino acids. The CDR3 bases are TGTGCCAGCAGCTTAGGCGGGCTAGCGGGTCAAGAGACCCAGTACTTC. This codes for CASSLGGLAGQETQYF.

The V gene is TRBV6-5, the J gene TRBJ1-1; 7 positions agree with TRBD1. Germline loops: CDR1 MNHEY, CDR2 SVGAGI. This CDR3 comprises 15 residues. V lost 4 bases and J lost 1; bases outside the gene matches: 6. CDR3 nucleotides: TGTGCCAGCAGTTCGGACAGGTCTCAGAACACTGAAGCTTTCTTT. Protein product: CASSSDRSQNTEAFF.

This clone was seen only once. This sequence joins TRBV7-9 and TRBJ2-2; 10 bases fit TRBD1. Germline V gene data show CDR1 as SEHNR and CDR2 as FQNEAQ (reference sequence). CDR3 size: 15 residues. V lost 4 bases to trimming and J lost 6 bases; unmatched junction nucleotides: 5. The CDR3 region has the DNA TGTGCCAGCAGCTCCGGGACAGGGGTTTCCGGGGAGCTGTTTTTT. Amino acid sequence: CASSSGTGVSGELFF.

The genes are TRBV5-5 and TRBJ2-1; TRBD2 is a possible D gene (6 bases). CDR3 length: 14 amino acids. The germline CDR1 and CDR2 sequences are SGHKS and YYEKEE (reference sequence). Trimming pared 6 bases from V and 6 bases from J, leaving 16 bases between. In DNA form, the CDR3 reads TGTGCCAGCAAGTTGGGACTCCCCGCCAATGAGCAGTTCTTC. It codes for CASKLGLPANEQFF.

This chain connects TRBV28 to TRBJ1-5; 12 nucleotides line up with TRBD1. Unmatched junction bases numbered 10, after V lost 1 base and J lost 3 bases. The CDR3 contains 19 residues. CDR1 is MDHEN and CDR2 is SYDVKM in the germline V gene. The CDR3: CASSLFAGQGAGDNQPQHF. CDR3 bases: TGTGCCAGCAGTTTATTCGCGGGACAGGGGGCTGGAGACAATCAGCCCCAGCATTTT.

The V and J genes are TRBV13 and TRBJ2-2; D is ambiguous. With 4 bases removed from V and 6 bases from J, the gap between germline ends came to 12 bases. In germline, CDR1 is PRHDT, CDR2 FYEKMQ (reference sequence). This CDR3 is built from 14 residues. In nucleotides, the CDR3 is TGTGCCAGCAGCTCCAACAGTTTTCCCGGGGAGCTGTTTTTT. Encoded protein: CASSSNSFPGELFF.